These T cell receptor beta chains were read from a single sample in a study of glioma-infiltrating T cells after dendritic cell vaccination. Only in-frame clones appear in the TCRdb table, and some are missing; sequencing was by immunoSEQ multiplex PCR. The sample holds tens of thousands of clones, around 83% seen once. This sample comprised blood, obtained after dendritic cell vaccination. The source of these receptors is a human donor with glioblastoma. Both conserved end residues are part of each CDR3. The order of the fields is clone size, D gene, V gene, J gene, CDR3 DNA, CDR3 protein. The D gene is left open where the match is weak. Size tells how often a clone was seen (once, few, many) or the class of an expanded clone, and some rows leave it out.

size: -; D: -; V: TRBV7-6; J: TRBJ1-2; DNA: TGTGCCAGCAGGGGGACGGCCCAGGGGGGCTACACCTTC; CDR3: CASRGTAQGGYTF
size: -; D: -; V: TRBV6-1; J: TRBJ1-5; DNA: TGTGCCAGCAGTAACAGCTATAGCAATCAGCCCCAGCATTTT; CDR3: CASSNSYSNQPQHF
size: -; D: TRBD1; V: TRBV5-1; J: TRBJ1-3; DNA: TGCGCCAGCAGCCCAGGACAGGTTCCTGGAAACACCATATATTTT; CDR3: CASSPGQVPGNTIYF
size: -; D: TRBD1; V: TRBV5-1; J: TRBJ2-7; DNA: TGCGCCAGCAGCTTTTCAGGGGGCGAGCAGTACTTC; CDR3: CASSFSGGEQYF
size: -; D: TRBD1; V: TRBV25-1; J: TRBJ2-4; DNA: TGTGCCAGCAGCGGACAGGGAACCAAAAACATTCAGTACTTC; CDR3: CASSGQGTKNIQYF
size: -; D: TRBD2; V: TRBV7-9; J: TRBJ2-4; DNA: TGTGCCAGCAGCCCGGGGGGGCTGAGCATTCAGTACTTC; CDR3: CASSPGGLSIQYF
size: -; D: TRBD2; V: TRBV5-1; J: TRBJ2-7; DNA: TGCGCCAGCAGACCGTATAGCGGGGGCAACTCCTACGAGCAGTACTTC; CDR3: CASRPYSGGNSYEQYF
size: -; D: -; V: TRBV5-6; J: TRBJ2-7; DNA: TGTGCCAGCAGCATCAGCTACAGTCCCTACGAGCAGTACTTC; CDR3: CASSISYSPYEQYF
size: -; D: TRBD2; V: TRBV12-5; J: TRBJ2-1; DNA: TGTGCTAGTTCCTTAGGGACGGGGGGGCACAATGAGCAGTTCTTC; CDR3: CASSLGTGGHNEQFF
size: once; D: TRBD1; V: TRBV6-5; J: TRBJ2-1; DNA: TGTGCCAGCAGTTACTCGGGACAGCCAGCTGAGCAGTTCTTC; CDR3: CASSYSGQPAEQFF
size: -; D: -; V: TRBV7-6; J: TRBJ2-7; DNA: TGTGCCAGCAGCTTAGCCCGGGACTACGAGCAGTACTTC; CDR3: CASSLARDYEQYF
size: few; D: -; V: TRBV4-2; J: TRBJ1-1; DNA: TGTGCCAGCAGCCCCCTAGCTGGGAAGAACACTGAAGCTTTCTTT; CDR3: CASSPLAGKNTEAFF
size: -; D: -; V: TRBV10-3; J: TRBJ1-5; DNA: TGTGCCATCTCCCAGGGTTTAGGACAGCCCCAGCATTTT; CDR3: CAISQGLGQPQHF
size: -; D: -; V: TRBV29-1; J: TRBJ2-5; DNA: TGCAGCGTTAGAGGTGGTGGGGAGACCCAGTACTTC; CDR3: CSVRGGGETQYF
size: -; D: -; V: TRBV11-1; J: TRBJ2-7; DNA: TGTGCCAGCAGCTCGGGACTGGCGGAGCGAGAGCAGTACTTC; CDR3: CASSSGLAEREQYF
size: -; D: -; V: TRBV25-1; J: TRBJ1-5; DNA: TGTGCCAGCAGTGACACCGGGACACGCAATCAGCCCCAGCATTTT; CDR3: CASSDTGTRNQPQHF
size: once; D: -; V: TRBV6-5; J: TRBJ1-5; DNA: TGTGCCAGCAGTCTTACGCGGGGCGCGGGACAGCCCCAGCATTTT; CDR3: CASSLTRGAGQPQHF
size: -; D: -; V: TRBV7-2; J: TRBJ2-1; DNA: TGTGCCAGCAGCTTAGAAGAGGATGAGCAGTTCTTC; CDR3: CASSLEEDEQFF
size: once; D: -; V: TRBV5-4; J: TRBJ2-5; DNA: TGTGCCAGCAGCTTCGGGAACCAAGAGACCCAGTACTTC; CDR3: CASSFGNQETQYF
size: -; D: -; V: TRBV2; J: TRBJ1-2; DNA: TGTGCCAGCAGTGAATATTTCCCCCTATTC; CDR3: CASSEYFPLF
size: once; D: -; V: TRBV11-3; J: TRBJ1-1; DNA: TGTGCCAGCAGCTCCAGTAGCGAGAACACTGAAGCTTTCTTT; CDR3: CASSSSSENTEAFF
size: many; D: -; V: TRBV6-7; J: TRBJ1-6; DNA: TGTGCCAGCACCTCCCCAGACAGTTTAGATAATTCACCCCTCCACTTT; CDR3: CASTSPDSLDNSPLHF
size: -; D: -; V: TRBV27; J: TRBJ1-1; DNA: TGTGCCAGCAGCCCGGGCTCCGGGACTTCCCCCGGAGCAGCTTTCTTT; CDR3: CASSPGSGTSPGAAFF
size: few; D: -; V: TRBV2; J: TRBJ1-3; DNA: TGTGCCAGCATTAAGGACAACTCTGGAAACACCATATATTTT; CDR3: CASIKDNSGNTIYF
size: few; D: -; V: TRBV19; J: TRBJ2-2; DNA: TGTGCCAGTAGTGCGAAGACAGCCGCCGGGGAGCTGTTTTTT; CDR3: CASSAKTAAGELFF
size: -; D: TRBD1; V: TRBV4-1; J: TRBJ1-2; DNA: TGCGCCAGCAGCCAAGAATGGGACAGGGGGACTTCGATGGGTGGCTACACCTTC; CDR3: CASSQEWDRGTSMGGYTF
size: -; D: -; V: TRBV11-2; J: TRBJ2-1; DNA: TGTGCCAGCAGCTTATTCCAGGGGCGAACCAATGAGCAGTTCTTC; CDR3: CASSLFQGRTNEQFF
size: -; D: TRBD1; V: TRBV6-5; J: TRBJ1-3; DNA: TGTGCCAGCAGTCGGACAGGGACCTCTGGAAACACCATATATTTT; CDR3: CASSRTGTSGNTIYF
size: -; D: TRBD2; V: TRBV2; J: TRBJ2-3; DNA: TGTGCCAGCAGTGACTTAATAGCGGGGGGAGGAGATACGCAGTATTTT; CDR3: CASSDLIAGGGDTQYF
size: few; D: -; V: TRBV19; J: TRBJ1-2; DNA: TGTGCCACCAGGGGAGGGACGCCGGTTGAGTATGGCTACACCTTC; CDR3: CATRGGTPVEYGYTF
size: -; D: TRBD1; V: TRBV2; J: TRBJ2-7; DNA: TGTGCCAGCACCCTGGACAGGGCTATGTCCTACGAGCAGTACTTC; CDR3: CASTLDRAMSYEQYF
size: -; D: -; V: TRBV2; J: TRBJ2-7; DNA: TGTGCCAGAACCTCGGGGGGCGGCGGCACCGAGCAGTACTTC; CDR3: CARTSGGGGTEQYF
size: -; D: TRBD1; V: TRBV6-5; J: TRBJ1-2; DNA: TGTGCCAGCAGAGACCGGACAGGGCCGGGCTACACCTTC; CDR3: CASRDRTGPGYTF
size: -; D: -; V: TRBV30; J: TRBJ2-1; DNA: TGTGGGGGGGGGTACCAGGGGAAGCAGTTCTTC; CDR3: CGGGYQGKQFF
size: -; D: -; V: TRBV29-1; J: TRBJ1-3; DNA: TGCAGCGTTGATTTAGGGGACACCATATATTTT; CDR3: CSVDLGDTIYF
size: -; D: -; V: TRBV19; J: TRBJ1-5; DNA: TGTGCCAGTCGACAGATTAGCAATCAGCCCCAGCATTTT; CDR3: CASRQISNQPQHF
size: -; D: -; V: TRBV27; J: TRBJ1-2; DNA: TGTGCCAGCAGTCTCTATAGTAGGGGTCCCCTCAGCTATGGCTACACCTTC; CDR3: CASSLYSRGPLSYGYTF
size: -; D: TRBD1; V: TRBV30; J: TRBJ1-4; DNA: TGTGCCGGGCAGGGGGGCGGGAATGAAAAACTGTTTTTT; CDR3: CAGQGGGNEKLFF
size: -; D: -; V: TRBV7-9; J: TRBJ1-2; DNA: TGTGCCAGCAGCTTTCCAGTTTCCGGGGATGGCTACACCTTC; CDR3: CASSFPVSGDGYTF
size: -; D: TRBD1; V: TRBV2; J: TRBJ1-3; DNA: TGTGCCAGCAAGACAGGGGGTCCTGGAAACACCATATATTTT; CDR3: CASKTGGPGNTIYF
size: once; D: TRBD1; V: TRBV9; J: TRBJ1-3; DNA: TGTGCCAGCAGCCCCTCTACAGGGGTGCGGAGGTCTGGAAACACCATATATTTT; CDR3: CASSPSTGVRRSGNTIYF
size: -; D: -; V: TRBV4-3; J: TRBJ2-7; DNA: TGCGCCAGCAGCCGTGAAATTAGGGACTTACACGAGCAGTACTTC; CDR3: CASSREIRDLHEQYF
size: -; D: -; V: TRBV2; J: TRBJ2-1; DNA: TGTGCCAGCAGTGGGGGGCTACAAAATGAGCAGTTCTTC; CDR3: CASSGGLQNEQFF
size: -; D: -; V: TRBV30; J: TRBJ2-1; DNA: TGTGCCTGGAGTACCGCGTTTTTCGGCGGGGGCACGGATGAGCAGTTCTTC; CDR3: CAWSTAFFGGGTDEQFF
size: once; D: -; V: TRBV5-1; J: TRBJ2-7; DNA: TGCGCCAGCAGCTTGGAGCTGGGGGCGAGGGTCGAGCAGTACTTC; CDR3: CASSLELGARVEQYF
size: -; D: -; V: TRBV4-1; J: TRBJ1-1; DNA: TGCGCCAGCAGCCAAGGTCCCGCAGCGACGAACACTGAAGCTTTCTTT; CDR3: CASSQGPAATNTEAFF
size: -; D: TRBD1; V: TRBV5-5; J: TRBJ1-1; DNA: TGTGCCAGCAGCGCTTGGGACAGGGGTATTGATTTGGCTTTCTTT; CDR3: CASSAWDRGIDLAFF
size: -; D: -; V: TRBV29-1; J: TRBJ2-1; DNA: TGCAGCGTTGAACCGGGGGGCCGCGATGAGCAGTTCTTC; CDR3: CSVEPGGRDEQFF
size: -; D: TRBD1; V: TRBV6-1; J: TRBJ1-2; DNA: TGTGCCAGCAGTGCCGGGACAGGCAACTATGGCTACACCTTC; CDR3: CASSAGTGNYGYTF